This T cell receptor beta chain was identified during a study of T-cell reconstitution after alpha-beta-depleted transplantation in children (TCRdb year 2016). General notes on the study: Using TCR repertoire profiling, the study quantitatively followed how T-cell immune reconstitution unfolded in children after TCRalphabeta/CD19-depleted allogeneic hematopoietic cell transplantation.

Here is what the overall study found, with its caveats: The apparently early recovery of alphabetaT-cell counts about two months after transplant reportedly depended on only several hundred rapidly expanded clones that came from non-depleted graft cells. The high TCRbeta diversity at day 60 in some patients was ascribed to recipient T cells and intrathymic progenitors that had survived conditioning. Over the following months the frequencies of hyperexpanded clones went down, and after one year T-cell counts and TCRbeta diversity were mostly credited to newly produced T cells.

This clonotype was counted at least ten times. Its antigen is still unknown. The input lacks base qualities; no much larger clone sits a single base away. The label giving this sample's treatment or condition can be read as: allogeneic hematopoietic cell transplantation with graft depleted of TCRalphabeta T cells and CD19 B cells. Transplant recipients were children who received TCRalphabeta/CD19-depleted allogeneic hematopoietic cell grafts. Compared with germline, V lacks 1 base and J lacks 7 bases; bases without a gene match: 10. The CDR3 covers 15 residues, taking in both the cysteine and the phenylalanine. The read is trimmed to its CDR3 DNA, 45 bases read in frame from base 1. CDR1 and CDR2, per the germline V gene (reference sequence), are DFQATT and SNEGSKA. The library was prepared using PCR. Sequenced on an Illumina HiSeq 2500. TCR library preparation used molecular barcoding, with unique molecular identifiers applied to normalize quantification of the TCRbeta repertoire. The public reads were quality trimmed at Q25 with fastp and then assembled into clones with MiXCR by TCRdb, keeping productive beta chains. Each entry merges the rows of one CDR3 protein and shows their most common DNA and genes. In all, the sample holds over 200,000 distinct CDR3 sequences, and approximately 11% of those were seen once. 28% of the sample lies in the top ten.

The sequenced sample was PBMCs, obtained before TCRalphabeta/CD19-depleted stem cell transplant. This receptor was obtained from a child less than two years old with acute myeloid leukemia, due to receive a stem cell transplant. The V and J genes are TRBV20-1 and TRBJ2-7; TRBD2 agrees with 10 junctional bases. The CDR3 in this case is CSARVSAGGPGEQYF. The DNA sequence reads TGCAGTGCTAGAGTATCAGCGGGAGGGCCAGGGGAGCAGTACTTC.